The 3 T cell receptor beta chains below were found in one sample sequenced in a study of response to subunit inactivated influenza vaccine (dated by TCRdb to the late 2010s). The time point tag for this specimen amounts to: more than 40 days after influenza vaccine administration. Library prep was done by RT-PCR. The data were produced on an Illumina HiSeq 2500. TCRdb ran its own pipeline on the public reads, namely fastp trimming at Q25 and MiXCR clone calling, and kept in-frame beta chains. Rows are unified per CDR3 protein, each entry keeping the most common DNA and genes. The sample table lists 430,000 or so distinct CDR3 sequences, about a tenth of them with a count of one. Of the sample, approximately 12% is held by the ten largest clones. The material was PBMCs from blood, obtained roughly 6 weeks after vaccination. These receptors all come from a man aged 45-65 years who received an inactivated influenza vaccine. Donor details come from another sample of the same person, matched by shared clones.

This clonotype has only a few counts. The chain couples TRBV5-1 to TRBJ2-7; TRBD2 is a possible D gene (6 bases). V gave up 10 bases and J gave up 4 bases, with 18 bases separating them. CDR3 length: 13 amino acids. Germline V CDR1 and CDR2: SGHRS, YFSETQ. The CDR3 DNA sequence: TGCGCCGACCCGCGGGGCGACCCGTACGAGCAGTACTTC. This translates into CADPRGDPYEQYF.

This clonotype appeared a few times. The gene calls are TRBV4-3 and TRBJ2-2; D ambiguous. The CDR3 sequence is 18 residues long. V was trimmed by 0 bases and J by 3 bases, leaving 17 bases between them. Germline assignment: CDR1 LGHNA and CDR2 YSLEER. This chain's CDR3 is CASSQDKIIVGDTGELFF. Written as DNA, the CDR3 is TGCGCCAGCAGCCAAGATAAGATAATAGTGGGTGACACCGGGGAGCTGTTTTTT.

This clonotype was observed a handful of times. The chain uses TRBV5-5 and TRBJ2-1; 10 nucleotides line up with TRBD2. From germline, CDR1 is SGHKS and CDR2 YYEKEE (reference sequence). Trimming took 1 base from V and 7 from J; bases not matched to a gene: 5. The CDR3 contains 15 residues. Here the CDR3 reads CASSLLAGVLNEQFF. In DNA form, the CDR3 reads TGTGCCAGCAGCTTGCTAGCGGGAGTGCTTAATGAGCAGTTCTTC.